These 13 T cell receptor beta chains share one sample of origin, sequenced in a study of beta chain features in type 1 diabetes. All of the isolated RNA was reverse transcribed, so expressed TCRB transcripts were sequenced. The repertoire was sequenced with immunoSEQ multiplex PCR; TCRdb's copy has only in-frame clones and lacks some. The sample holds under 400,000 clones; around 19% are singletons and the top ten take around 0.045%. Source material: naive CD4+ T cells from blood. The receptors shown here come from a woman aged 18-30 years in good health.

This clone was seen more than once but under ten times. This chain joins TRBV5-1 and TRBJ2-2; no definite D call. V lost 2 bases to trimming and J lost 7 bases, with 12 bases between them. The CDR3 length is 14 residues. Germline CDR1 SGHRS, CDR2 YFSETQ. The CDR3 loop is CASSFKASGGELFF. CDR3 sequence (DNA): TGCGCCAGCAGCTTTAAAGCGTCGGGCGGGGAGCTGTTTTTT.

The chain has TRBV30 and TRBJ2-7; D call uncertain. V gave up 0 bases and J gave up 6 bases, with 6 bases separating them. The CDR3 is 11 residues long. Germline CDR1 is GTSNPN and CDR2 is SVGIG (reference sequence). This chain's CDR3 is CAWSVYGEQYF. For the CDR3, the DNA is TGTGCCTGGAGTGTATACGGCGAGCAGTACTTC.

This clone was observed a handful of times. This chain connects TRBV2 to TRBJ2-7; 11 bases are shared with TRBD1. Per the germline V gene, CDR1 is SNHLY and CDR2 is FYNNEI. The trim removed 5 bases at V and 3 bases at J, leaving 3 bases unmatched. The CDR3 covers 14 residues. The CDR3 DNA sequence: TGTGCCAGCAGTCCCGGGACAGGGGGCTACGAGCAGTACTTC. Translated: CASSPGTGGYEQYF.

This clone has just a few counts. The chain carries TRBV7-9 and TRBJ1-4; D is uncertain. The CDR3 length is 13 residues. The V end lost 3 bases, the J end lost 11 bases, and 13 bases lay between the germline ends. Looked up from germline, CDR1 is SEHNR and CDR2 is FQNEAQ (reference sequence). CDR3 region: CASSFNEGSKLFF. The CDR3 DNA is TGTGCCAGCAGCTTCAACGAAGGGAGTAAACTGTTTTTT. Combining the CDR3 with reference TRBV7-9 and TRBJ1-4 gives the whole variable domain DTGVSQNPRHKITKRGQNVTFRCDPISEHNRLYWYRQTLGQGPEFLTYFQNEAQLEKSRLLSDRFSAERPKGSFSTLEIQRTEQGDSAMYLCASSFNEGSKLFFGSGTQLSVL.

The chain combines TRBV19 with TRBJ2-5, with D possibly matching TRBD2 (5 bases). V lost 6 bases to trimming and J lost 5 bases, with 16 bases between them. Germline CDR1 and CDR2: LNHDA and SQIVND (reference sequence). The CDR3 is made up of 14 amino acids. The CDR3 nucleotides are TGTGCCAGTAGCCTGGCTCCGGGCGGGGAGACCCAGTACTTC. Translated: CASSLAPGGETQYF.

There are a few counts of this clone. V is TRBV29-1 and J is TRBJ1-4, with D possibly being TRBD1 (6 bases). CDR1 is SQVTM, CDR2 ANQGSEA, per germline. The CDR3 runs 15 residues. Trimming pared 5 bases from V and 1 base from J, leaving 14 bases between. CDR3 sequence (DNA): TGCAGCGTTCGCATCCAGGGGAAAACTAATGAAAAACTGTTTTTT. Its translation is CSVRIQGKTNEKLFF.

This clone came up a few times. V and J are TRBV5-4 and TRBJ2-5, with 11 bases identical to TRBD2. The CDR3 has 15 amino acids. Germline trimming cut 2 bases from V and 5 bases from J; bases unmatched to any gene: 5. Germline V gene sequence: CDR1 SGHNT, CDR2 YYREEE (reference sequence). In DNA, the CDR3 is TGTGCCAGCAGCTTACGACTAGCGGGGATGGAGACCCAGTACTTC. Protein product: CASSLRLAGMETQYF. Using reference TRBV5-4 and TRBJ2-5 for the parts outside the CDR3, the full variable domain is ETGVTQSPTHLIKTRGQQVTLRCSSQSGHNTVSWYQQALGQGPQFIFQYYREEENGRGNFPPRFSGLQFPNYSSELNVNALELDDSALYLCASSLRLAGMETQYFGPGTRLLVL.

This sequence joins TRBV30 and TRBJ1-4; D ambiguous. Trimming took off 3 bases at V and 5 bases at J, with 16 bases between the two ends. This CDR3 has 15 amino acids. Germline V gives CDR1 GTSNPN, CDR2 SVGIG (reference sequence). CDR3 nucleotides: TGTGCCTGGAGCGCTAAAGAGGGCCCGAATGAAAAACTGTTTTTT. Protein sequence: CAWSAKEGPNEKLFF.

The chain uses TRBV7-3 and TRBJ2-7; maybe TRBD2 (6 bases). CDR1 is SGHTA and CDR2 is FQGTGA in the germline V gene. Trimming cost V 5 bases and J 7 bases, with 15 bases left between them. The CDR3 has 13 amino acids. CDR3 bases: TGTGCCAGCAGCCCGGGAGCCGCTTCGGAGCAGTACTTC. This gives the protein CASSPGAASEQYF. Supplemented by reference TRBV7-3 and TRBJ2-7, the full variable domain reads GAGVSQTPSNKVTEKGKYVELRCDPISGHTALYWYRQSLGQGPEFLIYFQGTGAADDSGLPNDRFFAVRPEGSVSTLKIQRTERGDSAVYLCASSPGAASEQYFGPGTRLTVT.

The sample holds a few counts of this clone. The chain employs TRBV9 and TRBJ2-4, with 10 bases aligning to TRBD1. Germline V lookup: CDR1 SGDLS, CDR2 YYNGEE. CDR3 length: 14 amino acids. After removal of 4 bases from V and 10 bases from J, the junction contained 8 bases not matched to a gene. The CDR3 here is CASSITGTGEIQYF. In DNA form, the CDR3 reads TGTGCCAGCAGCATCACCGGGACAGGGGAGATTCAGTACTTC.

This clone turned up a few times. Other DNA sequences in the same sample also yield this CDR3. This chain joins TRBV7-2 and TRBJ2-7, with 11 bases matching TRBD2. From germline, CDR1 is SGHTA and CDR2 FQGNSA. V gave up 4 bases and J gave up 3 bases; unmatched junction bases: 5. The CDR3 consists of 15 residues. CDR3 amino acids: CASSSGTSGLYEQYF. The DNA for the CDR3 is TGTGCCAGCAGCTCCGGGACTAGCGGCCTCTACGAGCAGTACTTC.

This clone appeared a few times. The chain recombines TRBV7-9 with TRBJ2-5; no clear D. Trimming removed 1 base from V and 3 bases from J, with 9 bases in between. The CDR3 is made up of 14 amino acids. Germline V gene lookup returns CDR1 SEHNR and CDR2 FQNEAQ (reference sequence). Here the CDR3 DNA reads TGTGCCAGCAGCTTAGGAGTCTTAAAAGAGACCCAGTACTTC. It codes for CASSLGVLKETQYF. The variable domain in full, completed from reference TRBV7-9 and TRBJ2-5, reads DTGVSQNPRHKITKRGQNVTFRCDPISEHNRLYWYRQTLGQGPEFLTYFQNEAQLEKSRLLSDRFSAERPKGSFSTLEIQRTEQGDSAMYLCASSLGVLKETQYFGPGTRLLVL.

In this sample, this clone turned up a few times. The J gene is TRBJ1-2, the V gene TRBV30; tentatively, D is TRBD1 (5 bases). Germline values: CDR1 GTSNPN, CDR2 SVGIG (reference sequence). The CDR3 has 15 amino acids. The V gene lost 1 base and the J gene lost 5 bases, with 17 bases spanning the gap. The CDR3, as DNA: TGTGCCTGGAGTGGGCCTCCGGGGACTCCTTATGGCTACACCTTC. This codes for CAWSGPPGTPYGYTF.